This TCR beta chain was obtained from a study of blood T cell repertoires in COVID-19. Study overall: The study drew acute and convalescent COVID-19 samples from the United States, Italy and Spain. PBMCs, B-cell-depleted T cells, or T cells provided the cDNA or gDNA that made up the material.

This CDR3 is 19 amino acids long. Trimming shortened V by 5 bases and J by 3 bases, and 28 bases separated the two germline ends. CDR1 and CDR2 (germline): MDHEN, SYDVKM. Patients at the Seattle site were enrolled during active infection and followed longitudinally. Study processing details: Amplification of reference gene primers provided the estimated nucleated cell counts. Sequenced by immunoSEQ multiplex PCR; TCRdb stores in-frame clones only, minus some. V and J calls and clone size come straight from that table; D and trimming were deduced from the DNA. The data hold 410,000 or so clones, with 75% to 90% observed a single time.

The V call is TRBV28, the J call TRBJ1-2, with D hard to call. This TCR was sampled from a woman in her thirties or forties with COVID-19, enrolled during active disease. Sequencing was carried out using peripheral blood. The CDR3 DNA follows: TGTGCCAGCAGTCCCCGGGCGGGCAGTAAAAGGTGGCAGGACTATGGCTACACCTTC. Amino acids: CASSPRAGSKRWQDYGYTF.